Each of the 32 T cell receptor beta chains below was sequenced from the same sample in a study of blood T cell repertoires in COVID-19 (dated by TCRdb to the early 2020s). The library was obtained by the immunoSEQ multiplex PCR assay. TCRdb took this table from immuneACCESS and kept in-frame rearrangements with V and J called. Such tables lack part of the clones; where checked against another copy, unresolved V genes explain under half of the gap, and the rest is unexplained. The sample table records under 150,000 clones; roughly 80% of these occur just once. The top ten constitute about 3% of the sample. Sequencing was performed on peripheral blood. The origin of the receptors is a woman in her thirties or forties with active or convalescent COVID-19.

The chain combines TRBV28 with TRBJ1-5, with D unresolved. Per germline, CDR1 MDHEN and CDR2 SYDVKM. Trimming stripped 2 bases from V and 9 bases from J, with 8 bases between. The CDR3 has 12 amino acids. CDR3 nucleotides: TGTGCCAGCAGTTTAGCGGTCCGGCCCCAGCATTTT. Protein: CASSLAVRPQHF.

This sequence joins TRBV4-1 and TRBJ1-5; D is unresolved. CDR3 length: 16 residues. V dropped 0 bases and J dropped 2 bases, with 11 bases sitting between them. The germline V gene encodes CDR1 MGHRA and CDR2 YSYEKL. The CDR3 sequence is CASSQDGGFGNQPQHF. The CDR3, as DNA: TGCGCCAGCAGCCAAGACGGTGGTTTCGGCAATCAGCCCCAGCATTTT.

The CDR3 nucleotides are TGTGCCAGCAGCTTAGAGTCGGGAGGGGCCAATGAGCAGTTCTTC. Its protein product is CASSLESGGANEQFF. This chain joins TRBV13 and TRBJ2-1, with 8 bases lining up with TRBD2. Germline assignment: CDR1 PRHDT and CDR2 FYEKMQ (reference sequence). Losses at the gene ends were 1 base for V and 6 bases for J; bases not matched to a gene: 5. CDR3 length equals 15 residues.

The genes are TRBV28 and TRBJ1-2; the D gene is possibly TRBD1 (6 bases). Germline values: CDR1 MDHEN, CDR2 SYDVKM. Trimming pared 11 bases from V and 4 bases from J, leaving 20 bases between. CDR3 size: 14 residues. CDR3 region: CACRGASTTYGYTF. The CDR3 nucleotides read TGTGCCTGTCGGGGGGCTTCCACGACCTATGGCTACACCTTC.

The V call is TRBV10-1, the J call TRBJ2-1; 9 positions match TRBD2. Germline CDR1 reads WNHNN; CDR2 reads SYGVQD (reference sequence). The CDR3 has 16 residues. V lost 2 bases and J lost 8; bases outside the gene matches: 10. For the CDR3, the DNA is TGCGCCAGCAGTGAGCCCCCAGCGGGGGGTAGGGATGAGCAGTTCTTC. Encoded protein: CASSEPPAGGRDEQFF.

The rearrangement links TRBV18 to TRBJ1-6; D possibly corresponds to TRBD1 (6 bases). The germline CDR1 and CDR2 sequences are KGHSH and LQKENI. Trimming shortened V by 2 bases and J by 7 bases, and 9 bases separated the two germline ends. CDR3 size: 14 residues. As DNA, the CDR3 is TGTGCCAGCTCACCAACAGGGCTAAATTCACCCCTCCACTTT. Translated, it gives CASSPTGLNSPLHF.

The chain combines TRBV19 with TRBJ1-5; 10 positions match TRBD1. The CDR3 covers 16 residues. Germline CDR1 is LNHDA and CDR2 is SQIVND (reference sequence). J was trimmed by 7 bases and V by 5 bases; bases with no gene match: 11. CDR3 DNA: TGTGCCAGTAGTCCAACGACAGGGGGCCCACGGCAGCCCCAGCATTTT. It is translated as CASSPTTGGPRQPQHF.

J is TRBJ2-1 and V is TRBV6-5; D is unresolved. The CDR3 runs 12 residues. Per the germline V gene, CDR1 is MNHEY and CDR2 is SVGAGI. Deletions cut 10 bases from V and 4 bases from J, with 11 bases between. The CDR3 DNA follows: TGTGCCATAGGCAGAGGATACAATGAGCAGTTCTTC. Its protein product is CAIGRGYNEQFF.

The chain joins TRBV25-1 to TRBJ2-3; TRBD1 agrees at 7 bases. Per the germline V gene, CDR1 is MGHDK and CDR2 is SYGVNS. The CDR3 is 14 residues long. J gave up 4 bases and V 6 bases, and 7 bases lay outside the gene matches. The CDR3 spells CASSHPGGSDTQYF. Here the CDR3 DNA reads TGTGCCAGCAGCCATCCAGGGGGTTCAGATACGCAGTATTTT.

The chain links TRBV5-1 to TRBJ1-2; D remains ambiguous. Trimming removed 4 bases from V and 2 bases from J, with 12 bases in between. The CDR3 has 14 residues. The germline gives CDR1 SGHRS, CDR2 YFSETQ. The CDR3 sequence: CASSDSQLNYGYTF. CDR3 in DNA: TGCGCCAGCAGCGACTCTCAGCTGAACTATGGCTACACCTTC.

This clone has only one observation. V and J are TRBV19 and TRBJ1-5; D possibly corresponds to TRBD1 (5 bases). This CDR3 has 16 amino acids. V dropped 3 bases and J dropped 7 bases, with 19 bases sitting between them. Per the germline V gene, CDR1 is LNHDA and CDR2 is SQIVND (reference sequence). CDR3 bases: TGTGCCAGTAGTATCCGGGGAGGGGTCGGGGGGCAGCCCCAGCATTTT. The encoded protein is CASSIRGGVGGQPQHF.

The chain recombines TRBV6-2 or TRBV6-3 with TRBJ1-1, with D possibly matching TRBD1 (5 bases). CDR3 length: 17 amino acids. Trimming removed 3 bases at V and 5 bases at J, with 22 bases between. CDR1 is MNHEY, CDR2 SVGEGT, per germline. This CDR3 is CASSYMPLRTRRTEAFF. In DNA, the CDR3 is TGTGCCAGCAGTTATATGCCCCTCAGGACAAGGCGGACTGAAGCTTTCTTT.

V gene TRBV27 combines with J gene TRBJ2-3; D is perhaps TRBD2 (5 bases). The V end was cut by 6 bases, the J end by 0 bases, with 19 bases between. From germline, CDR1 is MNHEY and CDR2 SMNVEV (reference sequence). There are 17 residues in the CDR3. CDR3: CASSHVAATSSTDTQYF. CDR3 coding DNA: TGTGCCAGCAGCCACGTGGCAGCTACTAGTAGCACAGATACGCAGTATTTT.

The chain uses TRBV27 and TRBJ2-1; D remains ambiguous. V was clipped by 5 bases and J by 0 bases, with 14 bases between them. CDR1 and CDR2 from the germline V gene are MNHEY and SMNVEV (reference sequence). This CDR3 comprises 16 residues. The CDR3 DNA reads TGTGCCAGCAGTCCACGACTCCAAAGCTCCTACAATGAGCAGTTCTTC. Translation gives CASSPRLQSSYNEQFF.

J is TRBJ1-1 and V is TRBV18; D gene uncertain. The V end lost 3 bases, the J end lost 3 bases, and 8 bases lay between the germline ends. The CDR3 covers 13 residues. From germline, CDR1 is KGHSH and CDR2 LQKENI. The CDR3 region is CASSPTPDTEAFF. The CDR3 DNA is TGTGCCAGCTCACCGACTCCCGACACTGAAGCTTTCTTT. The complete variable domain, with remaining parts taken from reference TRBV18 and TRBJ1-1, reads NAGVMQNPRHLVRRRGQEARLRCSPMKGHSHVYWYRQLPEEGLKFMVYLQKENIIDESGMPKERFSAEFPKEGPSILRIQQVVRGDSAAYFCASSPTPDTEAFFGQGTRLTVV.

This chain joins TRBV5-4 and TRBJ1-4; 7 bases align to TRBD1. The CDR3 has 14 residues. CDR1 is SGHNT and CDR2 is YYREEE in the germline V gene (reference sequence). V dropped 4 bases and J dropped 8; count of bases not matched to a gene: 8. CDR3 in amino acids: CASSPVRGHEKLFF. In DNA, the CDR3 is TGTGCCAGCAGCCCCGTAAGGGGGCACGAAAAACTGTTTTTT.

This clone was seen only once. The rearrangement links TRBV2 to TRBJ2-7; no firm D call. CDR3 length: 16 amino acids. Between the trimmed V and J ends, which lost 1 base and 0 bases, there was a span of 13 bases. Per germline, CDR1 SNHLY and CDR2 FYNNEI. CDR3 DNA sequence: TGTGCCAGCAGTGAAGGGCAGTATCAAAACTCCTACGAGCAGTACTTC. It translates to CASSEGQYQNSYEQYF.

V usage is TRBV19 and J usage is TRBJ2-7, with 10 bases identical to TRBD1. The CDR3 is 16 residues long. Trimming took 6 bases from V and 2 from J; bases not matched to a gene: 10. Germline loops: CDR1 LNHDA, CDR2 SQIVND (reference sequence). CDR3: CASRSPGQGNAYEQYF. The CDR3, as DNA: TGTGCCAGTAGGTCACCGGGACAGGGGAACGCCTACGAGCAGTACTTC. The full variable domain, with the rest looked up from reference TRBV19 and TRBJ2-7, is DGGITQSPKYLFRKEGQNVTLSCEQNLNHDAMYWYRQDPGQGLRLIYYSQIVNDFQKGDIAEGYSVSREKKESFPLTVTSAQKNPTAFYLCASRSPGQGNAYEQYFGPGTRLTVT.

V usage is TRBV5-4 and J usage is TRBJ2-3; D is ambiguous. Germline V gene data show CDR1 as SGHNT and CDR2 as YYREEE (reference sequence). The CDR3 consists of 14 residues. Trimming pared 4 bases from V and 4 bases from J, leaving 13 bases between. CDR3 DNA sequence: TGTGCCAGCAGCCGTGGAGCTCAACCAGATACGCAGTATTTT. It is translated as CASSRGAQPDTQYF.

The chain employs TRBV18 and TRBJ2-1; D is unclear. Germline V lookup: CDR1 KGHSH, CDR2 LQKENI. Trimming removed 3 bases from V and 5 bases from J, with 14 bases in between. The CDR3 length is 15 residues. CDR3 coding DNA: TGTGCCAGCTCACCCGGAGCGACTGTTCACAATGAGCAGTTCTTC. It translates to CASSPGATVHNEQFF. Together with reference TRBV18 and TRBJ2-1, the CDR3 gives the full variable domain: NAGVMQNPRHLVRRRGQEARLRCSPMKGHSHVYWYRQLPEEGLKFMVYLQKENIIDESGMPKERFSAEFPKEGPSILRIQQVVRGDSAAYFCASSPGATVHNEQFFGPGTRLTVL.

J is TRBJ2-7 and V is TRBV4-3, with 14 bases aligning to TRBD2. In germline, CDR1 is LGHNA, CDR2 YSLEER. The CDR3 sequence is 17 residues long. J was trimmed by 6 bases and V by 3 bases; bases with no gene match: 10. The CDR3 reads CASSQTGTSGSFGEQYF. The CDR3 region has the DNA TGCGCCAGCAGCCAGACAGGGACTAGCGGGAGTTTCGGCGAGCAGTACTTC.

The V call is TRBV5-1, the J call TRBJ2-3, with TRBD2 identical over 9 bases. The V segment lost 3 bases and the J segment 1 base; nucleotides outside the gene matches: 3. The length of the CDR3 is 15 residues. The germline gives CDR1 SGHRS, CDR2 YFSETQ. Here the CDR3 reads CASSWTSAGTDTQYF. The CDR3 nucleotides read TGCGCCAGCAGCTGGACTAGCGCGGGCACAGATACGCAGTATTTT.

The chain uses TRBV20-1 and TRBJ1-2; no clear D. In germline, CDR1 is DFQATT, CDR2 SNEGSKA (reference sequence). This CDR3 is built from 11 residues. V lost 6 bases, J lost 8 bases, and 13 bases lay in between. CDR3 nucleotide sequence: TGCAGTGCCCTCGGGGAGGTCGGCTACACCTTC. Translated, it gives CSALGEVGYTF.

The genes are TRBV7-9 and TRBJ2-3; possible D gene TRBD2, 6 bases. Trimming removed 5 bases at V and 6 bases at J, with 18 bases between. This CDR3 is built from 15 residues. Germline V gives CDR1 SEHNR, CDR2 FQNEAQ (reference sequence). The CDR3 nucleotides are TGTGCCAGCAGCACTTTGGGAGGAAAGGAGGATACGCAGTATTTT. Translating it yields CASSTLGGKEDTQYF.

The chain is built from TRBV29-1 and TRBJ2-1; possible D gene TRBD1, 6 bases. The CDR3 covers 15 residues. The V gene lost 4 bases and the J gene lost 2 bases, with 15 bases spanning the gap. The germline V gene encodes CDR1 SQVTM and CDR2 ANQGSEA. Here the CDR3 DNA reads TGCAGCGTTGGGGTCGGGACAACTACCTACAATGAGCAGTTCTTC. This encodes CSVGVGTTTYNEQFF.

The chain couples TRBV27 to TRBJ1-2; D is possibly TRBD1 (6 bases). Deletions cut 1 base from V and 0 bases from J, with 9 bases between. The CDR3 spans 15 residues. The germline CDR1 and CDR2 sequences are MNHEY and SMNVEV (reference sequence). The CDR3 here is CASSLYPGANYGYTF. Written as DNA, the CDR3 is TGTGCCAGCAGTTTATATCCAGGGGCTAACTATGGCTACACCTTC.

The rearrangement joins TRBV27 to TRBJ1-1; D is ambiguous. Germline V CDR1 and CDR2: MNHEY, SMNVEV (reference sequence). The CDR3 totals 15 residues. The V end was cut by 3 bases, the J end by 1 base, with 12 bases between. CDR3 DNA sequence: TGTGCCAGCAGTTTGGACCGACTAGAGAACACTGAAGCTTTCTTT. Amino acids: CASSLDRLENTEAFF.

The chain carries TRBV6-2 or TRBV6-3 and TRBJ1-5; a possible D gene is TRBD1 (5 bases). This CDR3 contains 15 residues. Germline assignment: CDR1 MNHEY and CDR2 SVGEGT. The V end lost 2 bases, the J end lost 2 bases, and 10 bases lay between the germline ends. In DNA, the CDR3 is TGTGCCAGCAGTTACACGGGCAGGGGCAATCAGCCCCAGCATTTT. Translating it yields CASSYTGRGNQPQHF.

This clone was observed a single time. The chain recombines TRBV5-1 with TRBJ2-7; D may be TRBD1 (5 bases). Germline CDR1 and CDR2: SGHRS and YFSETQ. Trimming removed 2 bases from V and 6 bases from J, with 12 bases in between. The CDR3 covers 13 residues. The CDR3 loop is CASSFAAGLEQYF. Written as DNA, the CDR3 is TGCGCCAGCAGCTTTGCCGCAGGGCTCGAGCAGTACTTC.

The chain uses TRBV19 and TRBJ2-3; 10 bases map to TRBD1. CDR3 length: 19 residues. J lost 0 bases, V lost 3 bases, and 12 bases had no gene match. Germline values: CDR1 LNHDA, CDR2 SQIVND (reference sequence). CDR3 nucleotide sequence: TGTGCCAGTAGTATGATGGGACAGGGGATTGGCGGGAGCACAGATACGCAGTATTTT. Its translation: CASSMMGQGIGGSTDTQYF.

The chain is built from TRBV15 and TRBJ1-5; TRBD1 matches 8 bases. Looked up from germline, CDR1 is LNHNV and CDR2 is YYDKDF (reference sequence). There are 15 residues in the CDR3. Trimming cost V 2 bases and J 4 bases; bases outside gene matches: 4. The CDR3 here is CATSRNGQGNQPQHF. The CDR3 DNA follows: TGTGCCACCAGCAGAAACGGACAGGGAAATCAGCCCCAGCATTTT.

The chain recombines TRBV28 with TRBJ1-1, with D perhaps matching TRBD1 (5 bases). This CDR3 comprises 19 residues. CDR1 and CDR2 (germline): MDHEN, SYDVKM. V dropped 2 bases and J dropped 3 bases, with 25 bases sitting between them. In nucleotides, the CDR3 is TGTGCCAGCAGTTTAGACGGGCCTCGCTGGGGCGCTAGGGACACTGAAGCTTTCTTT. It yields the protein CASSLDGPRWGARDTEAFF. Drawing the rest from reference TRBV28 and TRBJ1-1, the complete variable domain is DVKVTQSSRYLVKRTGEKVFLECVQDMDHENMFWYRQDPGLGLRLIYFSYDVKMKEKGDIPEGYSVSREKKERFSLILESASTNQTSMYLCASSLDGPRWGARDTEAFFGQGTRLTVV.